This T cell receptor beta chain was found in a study of cytomegalovirus exposure and HLA in healthy donors. The germline V gene has CDR1 SGHVS and CDR2 FNYEAQ. The CDR3 length is 15 residues. Trimming removed 5 bases from V and 2 bases from J; junction bases left unmatched: 6. PCR amplification relied on 60 Vbeta primers (plus 13 Jbeta primers). The repertoire was sequenced with immunoSEQ multiplex PCR; TCRdb's copy has only in-frame clones and lacks some. This sample has 180,000 or so clones; roughly 80% occur once, and the top ten carry about 5%. The J gene is TRBJ2-7, the V gene TRBV7-6, with 10 bases identical to TRBD1. Material: PBMCs. The source of this sequence is a woman in her forties or fifties in good health and CMV-seropositive. The CDR3 region is CASSLGGQGPYEQYF. CDR3 nucleotide sequence: TGTGCCAGCAGCCTAGGGGGACAGGGGCCCTACGAGCAGTACTTC.